The entry below describes one T cell receptor (beta chain). As processed by the authors: The assay estimated nucleated cells by amplifying reference gene primers. Sequenced by immunoSEQ multiplex PCR; TCRdb stores in-frame clones only, minus some. V, J and clone size were drawn from that table, and D and trimming were deduced from the DNA. The top ten hold 4.8% of the sample, which has about 160,000 clones, about 90% seen once. A Seattle source enrolled patients during active infection and followed them longitudinally. The source of the sample is a study of blood T cell repertoires in COVID-19. Overall study context: COVID-19 samples from acute and convalescent phases originated in the United States, Italy and Spain. The analysed material was cDNA or gDNA that came from T cells, B-cell-depleted T cells, or PBMCs.

Germline loops: CDR1 MNHNS, CDR2 SASEGT. V lost 0 bases and J 1 base, leaving 9 bases between the germline ends. There are 15 residues in the CDR3. Sequencing was performed on peripheral blood. The chain joins TRBV6-1 to TRBJ2-5; D ambiguous. This receptor was taken from a man aged 25 to 40 with COVID-19, enrolled during active disease. This chain's CDR3 is CASSEALAVQETQYF. The CDR3, as DNA: TGTGCCAGCAGTGAAGCGCTGGCAGTCCAAGAGACCCAGTACTTC.